Sequencing of this TCR beta chain was carried out in a study of control samples from healthy donors and cancer patients. Sequenced by immunoSEQ multiplex PCR; TCRdb stores in-frame clones only, minus some. The table includes fewer than 100,000 clones, roughly four fifths detected once. Germline V CDR1 and CDR2: LNHNV, YYDKDF (reference sequence). CDR3 length: 14 residues. V was clipped by 4 bases and J by 5 bases, with 14 bases between them. This clone was seen only a few times. Material: blood. The TCR originated in a woman aged 55-69 years in good health. The V call is TRBV15, the J call TRBJ1-2; possibly TRBD1 for D (5 bases). The CDR3 DNA is TGTGCCACCAGCATAGCCCAGGGTGGGTATGGCTACACCTTC. Its translation: CATSIAQGGYGYTF.